These T cell receptor beta chains were read from a single sample in a study of T cells in Graves' hyperthyroidism and ophthalmopathy. TCRdb analysed the multiplex PCR reads with MiXCR anew, one entry per CDR3 protein. The sample gives more than 500,000 distinct CDR3 sequences, roughly 16% of which show up once; around 3.9% is in the top ten. Sequenced: blood. These TCRs come from a young woman with Graves' hyperthyroidism. Both conserved end residues are part of each CDR3. The order of the fields is J gene, V gene, clone size, D gene, CDR3 DNA, CDR3 protein. The D gene is left open where the match is weak. Clone size appears in some rows only: once, few, many, or a class for an expanded clone.

>TRBJ1-5|TRBV28|many|NA
TGTGCCAGCGTCACCAGGCGTAAGCAGCCCCAGCATTTT
CASVTRRKQPQHF
>TRBJ2-1|TRBV29-1|few|NA
TGCAGCGTTGACGGTTCGGGTGACACCAATGAGCAGTTCTTC
CSVDGSGDTNEQFF
>TRBJ1-1|TRBV30|many|NA
TGTGCCTGGGCGGGAACTGAAGCTTTCTTT
CAWAGTEAFF
>TRBJ2-4|TRBV20-1|many|NA
TGCAGTGCGAGAGCTGAGATGGGCAAAAACATTCAGTACTTC
CSARAEMGKNIQYF
>TRBJ2-7|TRBV6-6|many|NA
TGTGCCAGCAGTTACGGGGTGGGGTCATGGGACGAGCAGTACTTC
CASSYGVGSWDEQYF
>TRBJ2-1|TRBV5-1|NA|NA
TGCGCCAGCAGCTTCAATCTGATGAACAATGAGCAGTTCTTC
CASSFNLMNNEQFF
>TRBJ2-7|TRBV7-3|few|TRBD2
TGTGCCAGCAGCCGGACTAGCGATGAGAACGAGCAGTACTTC
CASSRTSDENEQYF
>TRBJ2-7|TRBV20-1|many|NA
TGCAGTGCTAGGACCCACCAACAGGGAGACATTTACGAGCAGTACTTC
CSARTHQQGDIYEQYF
>TRBJ2-6|TRBV7-3|many|NA
TGTGCCAGCAGAGGAACTGGGGCCAACGTCCTGACTTTC
CASRGTGANVLTF
>TRBJ1-2|TRBV27|NA|TRBD1
TGTGCCAGCAGTTTAACTGCCGGGACAGCTAACTATGGCTACACCTTC
CASSLTAGTANYGYTF
>TRBJ1-2|TRBV6-1|NA|NA
TGTGCCAGCAGTCTGGACCCAAACCCCCTTGGCTACACCTTC
CASSLDPNPLGYTF
>TRBJ2-7|TRBV30|NA|NA
TGTGCCTGTTTGCGGGACCCCTACGAGCAGTACTTC
CACLRDPYEQYF
>TRBJ2-1|TRBV5-5|many|NA
TGTGCCAGCAGCTTTGCACAGGGATCCTACAATGAGCAGTTCTTC
CASSFAQGSYNEQFF
>TRBJ2-2|TRBV19|NA|NA
TGTGCCAGTAGTGCGGGGTTCGGGGAGCTGTTTTTT
CASSAGFGELFF
>TRBJ2-3|TRBV28|many|NA
TGTGCCAGCAGTCCGGCCCTATCAGATACGCAGTATTTT
CASSPALSDTQYF
>TRBJ2-1|TRBV29-1|many|TRBD2
TGCAGCGTTGATCTGGCGGGGGGCTCCTACAATGAGCAGTTCTTC
CSVDLAGGSYNEQFF
>TRBJ2-5|TRBV12-3/TRBV12-4|NA|NA
TGTGCCAGCAGTTTAGGGTCAGGGTTGAAGACCCAGTACTTC
CASSLGSGLKTQYF
>TRBJ1-5|TRBV28|few|NA
TGTGCCAGCAGTCCTCATAATAGCAATCAGCCCCAGCATTTT
CASSPHNSNQPQHF
>TRBJ2-7|TRBV28|many|TRBD1
TGTGCCAGCAGTTCCCCCCGGGACAGGGGGTACGAGCAGTACTTC
CASSSPRDRGYEQYF
>TRBJ2-5|TRBV4-2|NA|NA
TGTGCCAGCAGCTTCCGGGACCCAACTTCCGGGACCCAGTACTTC
CASSFRDPTSGTQYF
>TRBJ1-4|TRBV5-5|few|NA
TGTGCCAGCAGCCCACCCGGGACGGCTAATGAAAAACTGTTTTTT
CASSPPGTANEKLFF
>TRBJ1-2|TRBV12-3/TRBV12-4|many|TRBD1
TGTGCCAGCACCCTCGGACAGGTCTTCTATGGCTACACCTTC
CASTLGQVFYGYTF
>TRBJ2-3|TRBV20-1|few|TRBD2
TGCAGTGCCACGACTAGCGGGAGGGGGCATACGCAGTATTTT
CSATTSGRGHTQYF
>TRBJ2-1|TRBV20-1|many|TRBD2
TGCAGTGCTAATAGCGGGAGTATAAGGAATGAGCAGTTCTTC
CSANSGSIRNEQFF
>TRBJ2-1|TRBV6-1|many|TRBD2
TGTGCCAGCAGTGTTGGGACTAGCGGGACAAATGAGCAGTTCTTC
CASSVGTSGTNEQFF
>TRBJ2-7|TRBV20-1|many|NA
TGCAGTGCTAGGAGGGGGACTAACTACGAGCAGTACTTC
CSARRGTNYEQYF
>TRBJ2-1|TRBV5-5|many|TRBD2
TGTGCCAGCAGCCCCCGGGGGGGGGGAGGGCCCTACAATGAGCAGTTCTTC
CASSPRGGGGPYNEQFF
>TRBJ2-3|TRBV6-2/TRBV6-3|many|TRBD2
TGTGCCAGCAGTTACTCTGGACTAGCGCCCTTCACAGATACGCAGTATTTT
CASSYSGLAPFTDTQYF
>TRBJ2-6|TRBV9|NA|NA
TGTGCCAGCAGTGCCACTCAGGGACCTTCCTCTGGGGCCAACGTCCTGACTTTC
CASSATQGPSSGANVLTF
>TRBJ2-7|TRBV3-1|many|NA
TGTGCCAGCAGCCATGGACCGGGACACCCCTACGAGCAGTACTTC
CASSHGPGHPYEQYF
>TRBJ1-1|TRBV29-1|many|NA
TGCAGCGTTCTAGCACCGAACACTGAAGCTTTCTTT
CSVLAPNTEAFF
>TRBJ2-7|TRBV10-3|many|NA
TGTGCCATCAGTCAACAGACCTACGAGCAGTACTTC
CAISQQTYEQYF
>TRBJ1-6|TRBV9|NA|TRBD1
TGTGCCAGCAGCGACCGCGGGACAGCTAATTCACCCCTCCACTTT
CASSDRGTANSPLHF
>TRBJ2-7|TRBV7-2|NA|NA
TGCGCCAGCAGCCAAGATCCGGCAGCCTACGAGCAGTACTTC
CASSQDPAAYEQYF
>TRBJ1-6|TRBV28|NA|NA
NA
CASSSSTGSPYNSPLHF
>TRBJ2-2|TRBV6-4|NA|NA
TGTGCCAGCAGTGACACTAGCACCGGGGAGCTGTTTTTT
CASSDTSTGELFF
>TRBJ2-5|TRBV11-3|many|NA
TGTGCCAGCAGCTCCTCACTTACCTACTCTGACCAAGAGACCCAGTACTTC
CASSSSLTYSDQETQYF
>TRBJ1-6|TRBV12-3/TRBV12-4|many|NA
TGTGCCAGCCGGCAGGGAGGGGGATCCCTCCACTTT
CASRQGGGSLHF
>TRBJ2-7|TRBV6-1|few|NA
TGTGCCAGCAGTTCCGTGGGGGAACCCGTCGAGCAGTACTTC
CASSSVGEPVEQYF
>TRBJ2-5|TRBV30|few|NA
TGTGCCTGGAGTTTAAGCCAAGAGACCCAGTACTTC
CAWSLSQETQYF
>TRBJ2-3|TRBV6-1|many|TRBD1
TGTGCCAGCAGGGACAGGAGGTCAGATACGCAGTATTTT
CASRDRRSDTQYF
>TRBJ2-7|TRBV30|NA|NA
TGTGCCTGGGACAGATCTCGGGAGCAGTACTTC
CAWDRSREQYF
>TRBJ2-7|TRBV9|many|TRBD1
TGTGCCAGCAGCCCCCGGGACAGCTACGAGCAGTACTTC
CASSPRDSYEQYF
>TRBJ2-7|TRBV27|many|TRBD2
TGTGCCAGCAGTTCTAGCGGGAAGTTCTACGAGCAGTACTTC
CASSSSGKFYEQYF
>TRBJ1-1|TRBV3-1|few|NA
TGTGCCAGCAGCCAAGAACTCACTGAAGCTTTCTTT
CASSQELTEAFF
>TRBJ2-3|TRBV12-3/TRBV12-4|many|TRBD2
TGTGCCAGCAGTTTAGGGTTCGCTAGCGGGAGGGCCCTCAGTACAGATACGCAGTATTTT
CASSLGFASGRALSTDTQYF
>TRBJ2-4|TRBV6-5|NA|NA
TGTGCCAGCAGTTACGCCCAGGCCAAAAACATTCAGTACTTC
CASSYAQAKNIQYF
>TRBJ1-5|TRBV13|NA|NA
TGTGCCAGCGGGCCGCGGCACCTTTATAGCAATCAGCCCCAGCATTTT
CASGPRHLYSNQPQHF